This T cell receptor beta chain comes out of a study of OX40 agonist ivuxolimab in advanced cancers. As for the study in general: Across the patients, intravenous ivuxolimab was delivered every 2 weeks at 0.01 to 10 mg/kg.

Profiling relied on immunoSEQ multiplex PCR, and the TCRdb table lists in-frame clones only, not all of them. The data show around 80,000 clones, about 88% seen once. Findings of the study overall: Among the lowest levels of clonal expansion were found in partial responders at 0.1-3.0 mg/kg.

The length of the CDR3 is 14 residues. V lost 10 bases to trimming and J lost 7 bases, with 23 bases between them. Germline V gene sequence: CDR1 MNHNS, CDR2 SASEGT. Note on this clone: What it binds is unknown.

The chain combines TRBV6-1 with TRBJ2-7, with a tentative D call TRBD2 (5 bases). The material sequenced was CD4+ or CD8+ T cells sorted from blood, taken in a trial of the OX40 agonist ivuxolimab. The sequence was obtained from an adult with an advanced solid tumor such as melanoma, head and neck, liver or kidney cancer. This CDR3 is CATKVSGSSGEQYF. The CDR3 bases are TGTGCCACCAAAGTTTCCGGGTCCTCGGGAGAGCAGTACTTC.